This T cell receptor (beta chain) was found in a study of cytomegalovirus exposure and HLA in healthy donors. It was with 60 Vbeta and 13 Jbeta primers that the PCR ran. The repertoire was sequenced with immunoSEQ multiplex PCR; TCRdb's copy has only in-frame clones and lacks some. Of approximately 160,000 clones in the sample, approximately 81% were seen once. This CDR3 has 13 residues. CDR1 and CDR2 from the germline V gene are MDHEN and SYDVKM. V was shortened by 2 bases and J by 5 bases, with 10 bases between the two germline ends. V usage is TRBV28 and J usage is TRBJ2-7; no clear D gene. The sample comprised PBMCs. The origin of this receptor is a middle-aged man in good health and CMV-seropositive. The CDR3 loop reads CASSLNLRDEQYF. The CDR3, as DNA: TGTGCCAGCAGTTTAAACCTACGGGACGAGCAGTACTTC.